The rows below give T cell receptor beta chains drawn from one sample of a study of cytomegalovirus exposure and HLA in healthy donors. Method: immunoSEQ multiplex PCR; TCRdb's copy keeps in-frame clones and lacks some. Of some 250,000 clones in the sample, 82% were seen once. Sample: PBMCs. Every receptor here comes from a woman aged 40 to 50 in good health and CMV-seropositive. The CDR3 runs from the conserved cysteine through the conserved F or W. The D gene is left open where the match is weak. Not every row has a clone size; where given, it reads once, few, many or a size class.

J gene | D gene | V gene | CDR3 length | clone size | CDR3 protein | CDR3 DNA
TRBJ1-2 | . | TRBV7-2 | 14 | once | CASSLERSNYGYTF | TGTGCCAGCAGCTTAGAGAGGTCTAACTATGGCTACACCTTC
TRBJ2-6 | . | TRBV6-5 | 15 | . | CASSPRGTGANVLTF | TGTGCCAGCAGCCCACGGGGAACTGGGGCCAACGTCCTGACTTTC
TRBJ2-3 | . | TRBV5-6 | 15 | . | CASSWRAGSTDTQYF | TGTGCCAGCAGCTGGCGGGCTGGAAGCACAGATACGCAGTATTTT
TRBJ2-1 | TRBD2 | TRBV30 | 14 | once | CAWKREVPYNEQFF | TGTGCCTGGAAGCGGGAGGTTCCCTACAATGAGCAGTTCTTC
TRBJ1-3 | . | TRBV18 | 15 | . | CASSPRSDSGNTIYF | TGTGCCAGCTCACCACGGTCAGACTCTGGAAACACCATATATTTT
TRBJ2-3 | TRBD2 | TRBV7-9 | 16 | . | CASSFEGLAGVDTQYF | TGTGCCAGCAGCTTCGAGGGACTAGCGGGGGTAGATACGCAGTATTTT
TRBJ2-7 | TRBD2 | TRBV7-2 | 17 | . | CASSLGVSGSTPYEQYF | TGTGCCAGCAGCTTAGGGGTAAGCGGGAGTACCCCCTACGAGCAGTACTTC
TRBJ2-7 | . | TRBV14 | 13 | . | CASNQVFLAEQYF | TGTGCCAGCAACCAAGTATTTTTAGCGGAGCAGTACTTC
TRBJ2-3 | TRBD1 | TRBV7-3 | 16 | . | CASSLLMTGHADTQYF | TGTGCCAGCAGCTTACTTATGACAGGGCACGCAGATACGCAGTATTTT
TRBJ2-5 | TRBD2 | TRBV5-8 | 18 | . | CASSLARGAGGIPETQYF | TGTGCCAGCAGCTTGGCTCGGGGAGCGGGAGGGATCCCTGAGACCCAGTACTTC
TRBJ2-7 | TRBD1 | TRBV10-3 | 14 | . | CAITPGQGGYEQYF | TGTGCCATCACTCCGGGACAGGGAGGATACGAGCAGTACTTC
TRBJ2-7 | TRBD1 | TRBV4-3 | 15 | . | CASSQQTGVTNEQYF | TGCGCCAGCAGCCAACAGACAGGGGTAACGAACGAGCAGTACTTC
TRBJ2-1 | TRBD2 | TRBV30 | 16 | . | CAWSVGLAGAYNEQFF | TGTGCCTGGAGTGTAGGGCTAGCGGGAGCCTACAATGAGCAGTTCTTC
TRBJ2-7 | TRBD2 | TRBV9 | 15 | . | CASSPSGSPSYEQYF | TGTGCCAGCAGCCCCAGCGGGAGCCCTTCCTACGAGCAGTACTTC
TRBJ2-3 | TRBD1 | TRBV30 | 14 | . | CAWRRQGRTDTQYF | TGTGCCTGGAGACGACAGGGACGCACAGATACGCAGTATTTT
TRBJ2-7 | TRBD2 | TRBV5-1 | 16 | . | CASSSTDRGVSYEQYF | TGCGCCAGCAGCTCCACTGACCGGGGGGTAAGCTACGAGCAGTACTTC
TRBJ2-1 | TRBD2 | TRBV10-3 | 15 | . | CAISESGTRGPEQFF | TGTGCCATCAGTGAGTCCGGGACTAGAGGACCTGAGCAGTTCTTC
TRBJ1-2 | . | TRBV5-1 | 15 | . | CASSLGSRAHYGYTF | TGCGCCAGCAGCTTGGGGAGCAGGGCTCACTATGGCTACACCTTC
TRBJ2-7 | TRBD1 | TRBV6-5 | 13 | . | CASYKGALYEQYF | TGTGCCAGCTATAAGGGGGCCCTCTACGAGCAGTACTTC
TRBJ1-5 | . | TRBV6-1 | 14 | . | CASRRDYSNQPQHF | TGTGCCAGCCGCCGAGATTATAGCAATCAGCCCCAGCATTTT
TRBJ1-1 | . | TRBV19 | 15 | . | CASRGQGPVNTEAFF | TGTGCCAGTAGGGGGCAGGGGCCGGTGAACACTGAAGCTTTCTTT
TRBJ2-2 | . | TRBV30 | 13 | . | CAWSVRVSGELFF | TGTGCCTGGAGTGTGAGAGTGAGCGGGGAGCTGTTTTTT
TRBJ2-3 | . | TRBV10-3 | 13 | . | CAISAGETDTQYF | TGTGCCATCAGTGCGGGAGAGACAGATACGCAGTATTTT
TRBJ2-7 | TRBD2 | TRBV4-3 | 17 | . | CASSQLSREGAPYEQYF | TGCGCCAGCAGCCAATTGTCGCGGGAGGGAGCCCCCTACGAGCAGTACTTC
TRBJ2-1 | TRBD1 | TRBV5-1 | 15 | few | CASKPGQGSYNEQFF | TGCGCCAGCAAACCGGGACAGGGTTCCTACAATGAGCAGTTCTTC
TRBJ1-5 | . | TRBV18 | 13 | . | CASSPGGTQPQHF | TGTGCCAGCTCACCGGGAGGGACACAGCCCCAGCATTTT
TRBJ1-5 | . | TRBV19 | 16 | . | CASSMQGTTSNQPQHF | TGTGCCAGTAGTATGCAGGGGACCACTTCCAATCAGCCCCAGCATTTT
TRBJ2-3 | TRBD2 | TRBV4-2 | 17 | . | CASSHRGLAGDEDTQYF | TGTGCCAGCAGTCATAGAGGACTAGCGGGAGACGAAGATACGCAGTATTTT
TRBJ1-5 | TRBD1 | TRBV19 | 14 | . | CASTLAGGSQPQHF | TGTGCCAGTACCTTAGCAGGGGGGAGTCAGCCCCAGCATTTT
TRBJ1-2 | TRBD1 | TRBV6-1 | 12 | . | CASTWDRYGYTF | TGTGCCAGCACCTGGGACAGATATGGCTACACCTTC
TRBJ1-5 | . | TRBV25-1 | 14 | . | CASTPPTGGQPQHF | TGTGCCAGCACCCCACCGACAGGAGGTCAGCCCCAGCATTTT
TRBJ1-2 | TRBD1 | TRBV5-1 | 13 | . | CASSLVTGGGYTF | TGCGCCAGCAGCTTGGTTACAGGGGGTGGCTACACCTTC
TRBJ1-2 | . | TRBV7-9 | 15 | . | CSSSLDLGRSGGYTF | TGTTCCAGCAGCTTAGACCTCGGCCGTTCAGGTGGCTACACCTTC
TRBJ2-7 | . | TRBV10-3 | 11 | . | CAISSVYEQYF | TGTGCCATCAGCTCCGTCTACGAGCAGTACTTC
TRBJ2-6 | TRBD2 | TRBV19 | 17 | . | CASSIGGLATGANVLTF | TGTGCCAGTAGTATCGGGGGGTTAGCTACTGGGGCCAACGTCCTGACTTTC
TRBJ1-2 | . | TRBV2 | 15 | . | CASSESAGANYGYTF | TGTGCCAGCAGTGAGAGTGCAGGGGCTAACTATGGCTACACCTTC
TRBJ1-5 | . | TRBV16 | 14 | once | CASSQSSRIQPQHF | TGTGCCAGCAGCCAATCATCGAGAATTCAGCCCCAGCATTTT
TRBJ1-2 | . | TRBV19 | 12 | . | CASSYRDYGYTF | TGTGCCAGTAGCTACAGGGACTATGGCTACACCTTC
TRBJ1-5 | TRBD1 | TRBV7-2 | 14 | . | CASRPTGANQPQHF | TGTGCCAGCAGACCCACAGGGGCAAATCAGCCCCAGCATTTT
TRBJ2-2 | TRBD2 | TRBV7-2 | 17 | once | CASSLDLAGGITGELFF | TGTGCCAGCAGCTTAGATCTAGCGGGGGGTATTACCGGGGAGCTGTTTTTT
TRBJ1-1 | TRBD1 | TRBV5-4 | 19 | once | CASSLKDRGHLGAYIEAFF | TGTGCCAGCAGCTTAAAGGACAGGGGGCACTTAGGGGCCTACATTGAAGCTTTCTTT
TRBJ2-3 | TRBD1 | TRBV5-1 | 15 | once | CASSLTGGLTDTQYF | TGCGCCAGCAGCTTGACAGGGGGCCTCACAGATACGCAGTATTTT
TRBJ2-3 | TRBD2 | TRBV5-1 | 16 | few | CASSSSGVASTDTQYF | TGCGCCAGCAGCAGTAGCGGGGTCGCCAGCACAGATACGCAGTATTTT
TRBJ2-3 | TRBD2 | TRBV28 | 14 | . | CAIIAGGYTDTQYF | TGTGCCATAATAGCGGGGGGCTACACAGATACGCAGTATTTT
TRBJ2-2 | TRBD1 | TRBV9 | 15 | . | CASSPTGVVTGELFF | TGTGCCAGCAGCCCGACAGGGGTTGTCACCGGGGAGCTGTTTTTT
TRBJ2-2 | . | TRBV19 | 14 | . | CASSIGANTGELFF | TGTGCCAGTAGTATTGGAGCGAACACCGGGGAGCTGTTTTTT
TRBJ2-1 | TRBD2 | TRBV30 | 12 | . | CAWELAAEGQFF | TGTGCCTGGGAACTAGCGGCCGAAGGGCAGTTCTTC
TRBJ1-1 | . | TRBV7-9 | 14 | few | CASSSNRGNTEAFF | TGTGCCAGCAGCTCCAATCGGGGGAACACTGAAGCTTTCTTT
TRBJ1-4 | TRBD1 | TRBV19 | 17 | . | CASRNNGDSRYNEKLFF | TGTGCCAGTAGGAACAACGGGGACAGCCGGTATAATGAAAAACTGTTTTTT
TRBJ2-1 | . | TRBV6-5 | 14 | . | CATRGKSASNEQFF | TGTGCCACCCGAGGCAAGTCGGCGAGCAATGAGCAGTTCTTC
TRBJ2-7 | TRBD1 | TRBV6-6 | 16 | . | CASSYSSGQGAYEQYF | TGTGCCAGCAGTTACTCGTCCGGACAGGGGGCCTACGAGCAGTACTTC
TRBJ2-3 | . | TRBV4-2 | 16 | . | CASSQRDTLSTDTQYF | TGTGCCAGCAGCCAAAGGGACACCCTAAGCACAGATACGCAGTATTTT
TRBJ2-7 | . | TRBV7-8 | 16 | . | CASSSYRAPNLREQYF | TGTGCCAGCAGCAGCTACAGGGCCCCCAATTTAAGGGAGCAGTACTTC
TRBJ1-1 | . | TRBV14 | 13 | . | CASSQIAGSSSFF | TGTGCCAGCAGCCAAATAGCCGGGTCCTCCTCTTTCTTT
TRBJ2-2 | . | TRBV10-3 | 14 | few | CAINGQGLSGELFF | TGTGCCATCAATGGACAGGGACTATCCGGGGAGCTGTTTTTT
TRBJ1-3 | . | TRBV7-9 | 14 | . | CASSFNYGGNTIYF | TGTGCCAGCAGCTTTAACTACGGTGGAAACACCATATATTTT
TRBJ1-2 | TRBD1 | TRBV5-6 | 14 | . | CASSLGQVNYGYTF | TGTGCCAGCAGCCTCGGACAGGTAAACTATGGCTACACCTTC
TRBJ2-1 | TRBD1 | TRBV27 | 15 | . | CASSPGTGGYNEQFF | TGTGCCAGCAGCCCCGGGACAGGGGGATACAATGAGCAGTTCTTC
TRBJ2-7 | TRBD2 | TRBV4-2 | 15 | . | CASSQESSGVYEQYF | TGTGCCAGCAGCCAGGAGAGTAGCGGGGTCTACGAGCAGTACTTC
TRBJ2-7 | . | TRBV18 | 15 | . | CASSPETGWDYEQYF | TGTGCCAGCTCACCTGAGACAGGATGGGACTACGAGCAGTACTTC